A selection of T cell receptor beta chains follows, all from one sample in a study of blood T cell repertoires in COVID-19. Clones were read by immunoSEQ multiplex PCR, and TCRdb kept only the in-frame ones, dropping some. The table lists roughly 91,000 clones, around four fifths of them singletons. The sample comprised peripheral blood. The receptors were gathered from a man between 65 and 85 years old with acute or convalescent COVID-19. CDR3s include the opening cysteine and the closing phenylalanine or tryptophan. The D gene is left open where the match is weak. Clone size, where shown, is once, few, many, or a class for clones that have expanded.

TRBV19	-	TRBD1	TRBJ2-1	CASSKQGSEQFF	TGTGCCAGTAGTAAACAGGGGAGTGAGCAGTTCTTC
TRBV4-1	-	TRBD1	TRBJ1-1	CASSRTGVWTEAFF	TGCGCCAGCAGCCGGACAGGGGTGTGGACTGAAGCTTTCTTT
TRBV4-2	-	TRBD2	TRBJ2-1	CASSQVLLAGENNEQFF	TGTGCCAGCAGCCAAGTCCTCCTAGCGGGGGAAAACAATGAGCAGTTCTTC
TRBV9	-	TRBD1	TRBJ2-7	CASSTFDRGGNEQYF	TGTGCCAGCAGCACCTTTGACAGGGGCGGGAACGAGCAGTACTTC
TRBV27	-	-	TRBJ1-2	CASSWRGKGFGYTF	TGTGCCAGCAGCTGGCGGGGAAAAGGTTTCGGCTACACCTTC
TRBV11-2	-	-	TRBJ2-3	CASSPRDTQYF	TGTGCCAGCAGCCCGCGAGATACGCAGTATTTT
TRBV5-1	-	TRBD1	TRBJ2-2	CASSFWTGGADTGELFF	TGCGCCAGCAGCTTTTGGACAGGGGGCGCGGACACCGGGGAGCTGTTTTTT
TRBV2	once	-	TRBJ1-2	CASRGLRYYGYTF	TGTGCCAGCAGGGGACTCAGATACTATGGCTACACCTTC
TRBV19	-	TRBD2	TRBJ2-5	CASSAERGGPETQYF	TGTGCCAGTAGTGCGGAGCGGGGGGGCCCCGAGACCCAGTACTTC
TRBV1	once	-	TRBJ2-4	CTSSQDRQGAYIQYF	TGCACCAGCAGCCAAGATAGACAGGGGGCTTACATTCAGTACTTC
TRBV24-1	-	-	TRBJ2-5	CATGLGETQYF	TGTGCCACCGGACTTGGTGAGACCCAGTACTTC
TRBV7-6	-	TRBD1	TRBJ2-1	CASSPDRGLEQFF	TGTGCCAGCAGCCCGGACAGGGGGCTTGAGCAGTTCTTC
TRBV11-2	-	-	TRBJ2-5	CASSLAQPQETQYF	TGTGCCAGCAGCTTAGCACAGCCACAAGAGACCCAGTACTTC
TRBV28	-	-	TRBJ1-2	CASSGGRQRDGYTF	TGTGCCAGCAGTGGAGGGAGGCAGCGGGATGGCTACACCTTC
TRBV10-1	-	-	TRBJ1-1	CASSDGVADAEAFF	TGCGCCAGCAGTGACGGGGTGGCCGACGCTGAAGCTTTCTTT
TRBV28	-	-	TRBJ1-2	CASGRRGSFYGYTF	TGTGCCAGCGGTCGCAGGGGATCCTTCTATGGCTACACCTTC
TRBV5-1	-	TRBD1	TRBJ1-2	CASSLPAGGGYTF	TGCGCCAGCAGCTTGCCAGCAGGGGGTGGCTACACCTTC
TRBV2	once	-	TRBJ1-5	CASSDRAQPQHF	TGTGCCAGCAGTGACAGGGCCCAGCCCCAGCATTTT
TRBV5-5	-	TRBD1	TRBJ2-1	CASSPQTGVGNEQFF	TGTGCCAGCAGCCCCCAGACAGGGGTGGGGAATGAGCAGTTCTTC
TRBV6-5	-	TRBD1	TRBJ1-5	CASTGQGGGQPQHF	TGTGCCAGCACGGGACAGGGAGGGGGACAGCCCCAGCATTTT
TRBV2	-	-	TRBJ1-5	CASSQLFQPQHF	TGTGCCAGCAGCCAACTGTTTCAGCCCCAGCATTTT
TRBV11-2	-	TRBD1	TRBJ2-5	CASSRDRAETQYF	TGTGCCAGCAGCCGGGACAGGGCGGAGACCCAGTACTTC
TRBV5-1	-	TRBD1	TRBJ2-1	CASSELPAGQGSYEQFF	TGCGCCAGCAGCGAATTACCCGCGGGACAGGGTTCTTATGAGCAGTTCTTC
TRBV19	-	-	TRBJ2-3	CASPISDRTDTQYF	TGTGCCAGTCCTATTAGCGATCGCACAGATACGCAGTATTTT
TRBV7-8	-	TRBD1	TRBJ1-1	CASSFHMRQGDTEAFF	TGTGCCAGCAGCTTCCATATGAGACAGGGTGATACTGAAGCTTTCTTT
TRBV5-6	-	-	TRBJ2-5	CASSKLGDLGVTQYF	TGTGCCAGCAGCAAACTGGGAGACCTCGGGGTGACCCAGTACTTC
TRBV3-1/TRBV3-2	few	TRBD1	TRBJ2-6	CASSPPFDRVGANVLTF	TGTGCCAGCAGCCCCCCTTTTGACAGGGTTGGGGCCAACGTCCTGACTTTC
TRBV3-1/TRBV3-2	-	TRBD1	TRBJ2-7	CASSATGGSYEQYF	TGTGCCAGCAGTGCGACAGGGGGCTCCTACGAGCAGTACTTC
TRBV7-8	-	-	TRBJ2-2	CASGSESGELFF	TGTGCCAGCGGGTCGGAGAGCGGGGAGCTGTTTTTT
TRBV6-5	-	TRBD2	TRBJ2-1	CASRASGGAHNEQFF	TGTGCCAGCAGGGCTAGCGGGGGGGCCCACAATGAGCAGTTCTTC
TRBV24-1	-	-	TRBJ2-2	CATSHNTGELFF	TGTGCCACCAGTCATAACACCGGGGAGCTGTTTTTT
TRBV7-3	once	-	TRBJ2-3	CASSPRRSDTQYF	TGTGCCAGCAGCCCCCGCAGAAGTGATACGCAGTATTTT
TRBV19	-	-	TRBJ1-6	CASSMVDNNSPLHF	TGTGCCAGTAGTATGGTGGACAACAATTCACCCCTCCACTTT
TRBV14	few	-	TRBJ1-3	CASSQDRFYSGNTIYF	TGTGCCAGCAGCCAAGACAGGTTCTACTCTGGAAACACCATATATTTT
TRBV2	-	TRBD1	TRBJ1-5	CASRPGGRQPQHF	TGTGCCAGCAGGCCAGGGGGAAGGCAGCCCCAGCATTTT
TRBV5-6	-	-	TRBJ1-3	CASSSGSFGNTIYF	TGTGCCAGCAGTTCAGGATCTTTTGGAAACACCATATATTTT
TRBV18	-	-	TRBJ2-2	CASSLHGSGNTGELFF	TGTGCCAGCTCCCTTCACGGATCAGGGAACACCGGGGAGCTGTTTTTT
TRBV9	-	TRBD2	TRBJ2-5	CASSEASGGAGTQYF	TGTGCCAGCAGCGAAGCTAGCGGGGGGGCCGGGACCCAGTACTTC
TRBV5-6	few	-	TRBJ2-5	CASSLNAGLETQYF	TGTGCCAGCAGCTTGAATGCAGGGCTGGAGACCCAGTACTTC
TRBV10-3	-	TRBD2	TRBJ2-1	CAIGGTSGYNEQFF	TGTGCCATCGGGGGGACTAGCGGCTACAATGAGCAGTTCTTC
TRBV6-1	-	-	TRBJ2-5	CASSEARAQETQYF	TGTGCCAGCAGTGAAGCGCGGGCCCAAGAGACCCAGTACTTC
TRBV9	-	TRBD2	TRBJ2-2	CASSAGTSAGELFF	TGTGCCAGCAGCGCCGGGACTAGCGCCGGGGAGCTGTTTTTT
TRBV28	-	-	TRBJ1-1	CASSFSLRGVNTEAFF	TGTGCCAGCAGTTTCAGTCTCCGGGGGGTGAACACTGAAGCTTTCTTT